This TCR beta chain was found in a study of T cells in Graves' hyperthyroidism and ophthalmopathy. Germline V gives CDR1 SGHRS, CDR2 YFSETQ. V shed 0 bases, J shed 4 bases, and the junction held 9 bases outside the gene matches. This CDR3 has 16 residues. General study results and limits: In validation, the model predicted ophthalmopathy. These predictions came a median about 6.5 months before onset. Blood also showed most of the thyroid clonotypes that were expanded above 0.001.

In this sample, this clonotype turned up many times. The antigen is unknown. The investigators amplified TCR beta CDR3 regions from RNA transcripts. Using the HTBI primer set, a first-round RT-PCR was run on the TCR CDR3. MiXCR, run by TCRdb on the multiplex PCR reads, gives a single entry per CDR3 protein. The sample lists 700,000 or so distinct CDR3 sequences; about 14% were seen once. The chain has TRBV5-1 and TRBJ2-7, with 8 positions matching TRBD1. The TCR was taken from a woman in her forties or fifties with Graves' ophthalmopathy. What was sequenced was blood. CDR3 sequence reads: CASSLEVAGGTYEQYF. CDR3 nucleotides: TGCGCCAGCAGCTTGGAAGTTGCAGGGGGCACTTACGAGCAGTACTTC.